This T cell receptor beta chain was observed in a study of blood T cell repertoires in COVID-19. Study information: Sites in the United States, Italy and Spain provided acute and convalescent COVID-19 samples. The analysed material was cDNA or gDNA that came from T cells, B-cell-depleted T cells, or PBMCs.

The ends lost 4 bases at V and 6 bases at J; junction bases unmatched: 10. Germline CDR1 is LNHDA and CDR2 is SQIVND (reference sequence). The CDR3 has 16 residues. Produced via immunoSEQ multiplex PCR; TCRdb's table is partial and in-frame only. The sample lists about 190,000 clones, roughly 80% occurring once. The rearrangement links TRBV19 to TRBJ1-2; 11 bases map to TRBD1. This TCR came from a human donor in a cohort sampled during active COVID-19. The specimen sequenced was peripheral blood. The CDR3 loop reads CASSTRLDRGLHGYTF. The CDR3 coding sequence is TGTGCCAGTAGTACCCGGCTGGACAGGGGGCTCCATGGCTACACCTTC.